The rows below give T cell receptor beta chains drawn from one sample of a study of T cell responses to AZD1222 COVID-19 vaccine. The method was immunoSEQ multiplex PCR; TCRdb's version includes in-frame clones alone and lacks a portion of them. Altogether roughly 140,000 clones are present, around 89% being singletons, with the ten largest covering approximately 4.8%. The material was peripheral blood, obtained on day 0 of AZD1222 vaccination. The source of these receptors is an adult in good health. The CDR3 runs from the conserved cysteine through the conserved F or W. For some rows the clone size is stated as once, few or many, or as a class when expanded; others skip it.

cdr3_aa,v_call,clone_size,j_call
CASSRYSGGAGETQYF,TRBV4-1,NA,TRBJ2-5
CADRTLDEKLFF,TRBV13,NA,TRBJ1-4
CASSVSDGNTEAFF,TRBV2,NA,TRBJ1-1
CASRGGQEEF,TRBV12-3/TRBV12-4,NA,TRBJ1-1
CASSLQSNTEAFF,TRBV7-9,NA,TRBJ1-1
CASSDKGDTNYGYTF,TRBV6-4,NA,TRBJ1-2
CASSGGDRKRPFHEQYF,TRBV21-1,NA,TRBJ2-7
CASSLDQGQGNGYTF,TRBV28,NA,TRBJ1-2
CASSEGTNYGYTF,TRBV5-1,NA,TRBJ1-2
CAWSLGIMNTEAFF,TRBV30,NA,TRBJ1-1
CASSATTGSGNTIYF,TRBV9,NA,TRBJ1-3
CATSRDLTGGYYNEQFF,TRBV15,NA,TRBJ2-1
CASSYSTHLGYTF,TRBV6-5,NA,TRBJ1-2
CASSESGGASDTQYF,TRBV2,NA,TRBJ2-3
CASSISTGQGAIAFF,TRBV19,NA,TRBJ1-1
CASSRGRGQGPQETQYF,TRBV2,NA,TRBJ2-5
CASSYSTYEQYF,TRBV6-2/TRBV6-3,NA,TRBJ2-7
CASSLKPKNSYEQYF,TRBV27,NA,TRBJ2-7
CASRRRVNTEAFF,TRBV6-5,NA,TRBJ1-1
CASSPRGVTPNGYTF,TRBV4-1,NA,TRBJ1-2
CASSWYGEKLFF,TRBV11-2,once,TRBJ1-4
CASSISGETYNEQFF,TRBV5-1,NA,TRBJ2-1
CASSGSSVSGNTIYF,TRBV25-1,NA,TRBJ1-3
CASSVGGEGTQYF,TRBV9,NA,TRBJ2-5
CASAGHYYEQYF,TRBV28,NA,TRBJ2-7
CASSLLQYEQYF,TRBV5-8,NA,TRBJ2-7
CASSFDGYEQYF,TRBV12-3/TRBV12-4,NA,TRBJ2-7
CASSLDNGVSPLHF,TRBV7-9,NA,TRBJ1-6
CASRRTRTGGAEQYF,TRBV2,NA,TRBJ2-7
CASSDTLGGGRTEAFF,TRBV6-4,NA,TRBJ1-1
CASSDGVHSSYNEQFF,TRBV5-1,NA,TRBJ2-1
CASTPAGTGAPWAFF,TRBV6-2/TRBV6-3,NA,TRBJ1-1
CASRRTASNTGELFF,TRBV11-2,NA,TRBJ2-2
CASSLSGYNSPLHF,TRBV11-1,many,TRBJ1-6
CASSLAYGTEAFF,TRBV7-8,NA,TRBJ1-1
CASSPSPGANSPLHF,TRBV18,NA,TRBJ1-6
CAWSPRYGGYNSPLHF,TRBV30,NA,TRBJ1-6
CASSGTGAGNTIYF,TRBV10-1,NA,TRBJ1-3
CASSLFQARDREKLFF,TRBV5-1,NA,TRBJ1-4
CASSETSWGTGGGGYTF,TRBV5-4,NA,TRBJ1-2
CASVQASTGNTIYF,TRBV18,NA,TRBJ1-3
CASSLGLGEAFF,TRBV5-6,NA,TRBJ1-1
CSASPRIINYGYTF,TRBV20-1,NA,TRBJ1-2
CASSLLSAAGQDTQYF,TRBV27,NA,TRBJ2-3
CASRSQGYEQYF,TRBV27,NA,TRBJ2-7
CASTFTGTAHNSPLHF,TRBV27,NA,TRBJ1-6
CASSGQGEWGDTQYF,TRBV9,NA,TRBJ2-3
CASGARGHSPLHF,TRBV19,NA,TRBJ1-6
CATSRGGDYNEQFF,TRBV15,NA,TRBJ2-1
CASTLPPRTNYGYTF,TRBV5-4,once,TRBJ1-2
CASSQEVTRGAFF,TRBV14,NA,TRBJ1-1
CASKTQEPNEKLFF,TRBV27,NA,TRBJ1-4
CASSPQGVRNYEQYF,TRBV18,NA,TRBJ2-7
CASSLAGVGQPQHF,TRBV5-4,once,TRBJ1-5
CASSLGLGTGRETQYF,TRBV5-6,NA,TRBJ2-5
CASHGLAGERDNEQFF,TRBV27,NA,TRBJ2-1
CASSLWAGEEKLFF,TRBV27,NA,TRBJ1-4
CASSPGQGRALGGYTF,TRBV7-8,NA,TRBJ1-2
CASSHWASGDKETQYF,TRBV28,NA,TRBJ2-5